This TCR beta chain originates from a study of blood T cell repertoires in COVID-19. Across the whole study: COVID-19 samples from acute and convalescent phases originated in the United States, Italy and Spain.

Source study methods: Using reference gene primer amplification, nucleated cell counts were estimated. Sequenced by immunoSEQ multiplex PCR; TCRdb stores in-frame clones only, minus some. V and J calls and clone size come straight from that table; D and trimming were deduced from the DNA. The sample lists fewer than 250,000 clones, roughly 91% seen once, with approximately 7.3% in the top ten. Trimming shortened V by 4 bases and J by 8 bases, and 18 bases separated the two germline ends. The CDR3 runs 14 residues. Germline V gene lookup returns CDR1 SGDLS and CDR2 YYNGEE. Sequencing input: PBMCs or T cells enriched from blood (not recorded which). V is TRBV9 and J is TRBJ1-1; no clear D gene. The TCR comes from a man aged 25 to 45 in a cohort exposed to, infected with or recovered from COVID-19 (not recorded which). This CDR3 reads CASSPQGIGEEAFF. The CDR3 DNA sequence: TGTGCCAGCAGCCCTCAAGGTATTGGGGAGGAAGCTTTCTTT.